This T cell receptor (beta chain) was found in a study of blood T cell repertoires in COVID-19. Using immunoSEQ multiplex PCR, the repertoire was profiled, and TCRdb retains in-frame clones only, with some absent. Altogether fewer than 500,000 clones are present, roughly 87% being singletons, with the ten largest covering around 0.64%. Resolution of symptoms, clearance, or two negative PCRs was present in recovered Cohort 3 donors. This CDR3 region has 13 residues. The germline V gene encodes CDR1 SGHVS and CDR2 FQNEAQ. Losses at the gene ends were 5 bases for V and 12 bases for J; bases not matched to a gene: 8.

The sample taken for sequencing was PBMCs or T cells enriched from blood (not recorded which). The TCR sequence derives from a woman in her late teens or twenties who had recovered from COVID-19. The J gene is TRBJ2-5, the V gene TRBV7-8, with 11 bases identical to TRBD1. The CDR3 loop is CASSPRTGGKEYF. In nucleotides, the CDR3 is TGTGCCAGCAGCCCGCGGACAGGGGGCAAAGAGTACTTC. Together with reference TRBV7-8 and TRBJ2-5, the CDR3 gives the full variable domain: GAGVSQSPRYKVAKRGQDVALRCDPISGHVSLFWYQQALGQGPEFLTYFQNEAQLDKSGLPSDRFFAERPEGSVSTLKIQRTQQEDSAVYLCASSPRTGGKEYFGPGTRLLVL.